This TCR beta chain was observed in a study of blood T cells in healthy people across ages. Turning to the study itself: The capture of about one barcoded beta molecule per two T cells was achieved by template switching.

In the case of this clonotype: Its antigen is not known.

It was with a sample-barcoded 5' primer and a J-beta primer mix that a second PCR of about 7 to 12 cycles was run. Every individual sample yielded 3 million or more paired-end reads (each containing CDR3). Using its own MiXCR run on the 5' RACE reads, TCRdb lists one record per CDR3 protein. The table lists 1.5 million to 2 million distinct CDR3 sequences, approximately 50% of them singletons. Study-level findings and limits: It was found that TCR beta diversity correlated strongly with the percentage of naive T cells.

The germline gives CDR1 SGHTA, CDR2 FQGNSA. The CDR3 contains 16 residues. J gave up 2 bases and V 5 bases, and 9 bases lay outside the gene matches. This receptor was identified in a woman between 40 and 50 years old in good health. The chain has TRBV7-2 and TRBJ2-3, with TRBD2 identical over 8 bases. The sequenced sample consisted of blood. The chain's CDR3 is CASSPRPGGLTDTQYF. Written as DNA, the CDR3 is TGTGCCAGCAGCCCCCGCCCGGGGGGGCTCACAGATACGCAGTATTTT.